This T cell receptor (beta chain) was observed in a study of T cell changes during pregnancy in multiple sclerosis. This clone was detected once. TCRdb's copy holds only in-frame clones and misses some; the assay was immunoSEQ multiplex PCR. Among about 69,000 clones listed, approximately 92% were seen once. The sample consisted of peripheral blood, taken in the third trimester of pregnancy. The TCR sequence derives from a female donor in good health, enrolled as a control in a pregnancy study.

CDR3 sequence reads: CASSQQGETQYF. Written as DNA, the CDR3 is TGCGCCAGCAGCCAACAGGGGGAGACCCAGTACTTC. The V gene is TRBV5-1, the J gene TRBJ2-5; 7 nucleotides agree with TRBD1. CDR1 SGHRS and CDR2 YFSETQ come from the germline V gene. This CDR3 spans 12 amino acids. The trim removed 4 bases at V and 5 bases at J, leaving 2 bases unmatched.